This TCR beta chain was obtained from a study of graft-versus-host responses after intestinal transplantation. Study-wide results and caveats: Detection of GvH clones occurred in recipient marrow, and some had their first appearance in ileum or blood.

This table comes from immunoSEQ multiplex PCR, and its TCRdb copy is limited to in-frame clones, with some not included. Of 100,000 to 120,000 clones listed, about 93% are singletons. Concerning this clone: The antigen is unknown.

The receptor comes from a human donor who received an intestinal transplant. This sample comprised unstimulated CD8+ T cells sorted from spleen or lymph node cells, obtained before intestinal transplant.

The CDR3 reads CASSGASGTSVHEQYF. The CDR3, as DNA: TGTGCCAGCAGCGGGGCTAGCGGGACAAGTGTCCACGAGCAGTACTTC. V and J are TRBV9 and TRBJ2-7; 9 bases map to TRBD2. Germline CDR1 reads SGDLS; CDR2 reads YYNGEE. Trimming removed 3 bases from V and 5 bases from J; junction bases left unmatched: 12. This CDR3 is built from 16 residues.